This T cell receptor beta chain was captured by sequencing in a study of T cell responses to AZD1222 COVID-19 vaccine. General study results and limits: Increases in Spike-specific TCR breadth and depth were seen after two AZD1222 doses.

Worth noting for this clone: Its antigen is unidentified.

The ends were cut back, 2 bases at V and 7 bases at J, with 14 bases in the middle. Germline CDR1 and CDR2: MNHEY and SMNVEV (reference sequence). The CDR3 spans 14 residues. Profiled with immunoSEQ multiplex PCR; TCRdb holds only in-frame clones, not every one. The sample contains 60,000 to 85,000 clones, 60% to 85% of which appear only once. J is TRBJ2-5 and V is TRBV27; D call uncertain. Sequenced here: peripheral blood, sampled 28 days after the second dose of the MenACWY control vaccine. This TCR was recovered from an adult who received the MenACWY meningococcal vaccine as a control. CDR3 bases: TGTGCCAGCAGTTTAAGTCGCTTAGACGGGACCCAGTACTTC. It specifies CASSLSRLDGTQYF.